Listed here is a single TCR beta chain. Its antigen remains unknown. The repertoire was sequenced with immunoSEQ multiplex PCR; TCRdb's copy has only in-frame clones and lacks some. This repertoire shows roughly 500,000 clones, 96% found once; its top ten account for 0.05% to 0.07%. This record comes from a study of shared clonotypes between healthy human individuals. General study points: Clonotype sharing among donors, it was expected, would be affected by sequencing depth.

V lost 6 bases and J lost 12, with 15 bases in between. This CDR3 is 12 amino acids long. The V gene's germline CDR1 is MDHEN and CDR2 SYDVKM. The chain combines TRBV28 with TRBJ2-1, with no clear D. The receptor was derived from a woman in her 30s in good health. The sample comprised naive CD4+ T cells sorted from blood. Documented subset: CD45RA+ positively selected. In DNA form, the CDR3 reads TGTGCCAGCAGCATATACGGGCTCGGGCAGTTCTTC. It codes for CASSIYGLGQFF.